This TCR beta chain is from a study of T cell repertoires in cytomegalovirus infection. Whole-study context: A matching HLA type, together with CMV infection, was signaled by public TCR beta signatures. Findings of the study overall: The response measured ex vivo was dominated by TCR beta clonotypes (HLA-C-restricted and CMV-specific). Cumulative public TCR beta family frequency identified CMV carriers with the relevant HLA.

TCRdb itself ran the reads through MiXCR, one entry per CDR3 protein. The sample holds some 940,000 distinct CDR3 sequences, around 32% seen once. The CDR3 extends over 18 amino acids. CDR1 and CDR2 from the germline V gene are SGHVS and FNYEAQ. V trimming: 1 base; J trimming: 2 bases; junction bases outside the gene matches: 10. In its sample, this clonotype was seen a few times. Its specificity is not known. This sample comprised cultured CD8+ T cells from PBMCs, obtained from culture after CMV antigen stimulation. The TCR originated in a human donor in good health (CMV status not recorded). Some clones in this sample may be carry-over from other donors' samples. V and J are TRBV7-6 and TRBJ1-1; 10 positions agree with TRBD1. The CDR3 reads CASSLGPIGTGANTEAFF. In DNA, the CDR3 is TGTGCCAGCAGCTTAGGCCCGATAGGGACAGGGGCCAACACTGAAGCTTTCTTT.